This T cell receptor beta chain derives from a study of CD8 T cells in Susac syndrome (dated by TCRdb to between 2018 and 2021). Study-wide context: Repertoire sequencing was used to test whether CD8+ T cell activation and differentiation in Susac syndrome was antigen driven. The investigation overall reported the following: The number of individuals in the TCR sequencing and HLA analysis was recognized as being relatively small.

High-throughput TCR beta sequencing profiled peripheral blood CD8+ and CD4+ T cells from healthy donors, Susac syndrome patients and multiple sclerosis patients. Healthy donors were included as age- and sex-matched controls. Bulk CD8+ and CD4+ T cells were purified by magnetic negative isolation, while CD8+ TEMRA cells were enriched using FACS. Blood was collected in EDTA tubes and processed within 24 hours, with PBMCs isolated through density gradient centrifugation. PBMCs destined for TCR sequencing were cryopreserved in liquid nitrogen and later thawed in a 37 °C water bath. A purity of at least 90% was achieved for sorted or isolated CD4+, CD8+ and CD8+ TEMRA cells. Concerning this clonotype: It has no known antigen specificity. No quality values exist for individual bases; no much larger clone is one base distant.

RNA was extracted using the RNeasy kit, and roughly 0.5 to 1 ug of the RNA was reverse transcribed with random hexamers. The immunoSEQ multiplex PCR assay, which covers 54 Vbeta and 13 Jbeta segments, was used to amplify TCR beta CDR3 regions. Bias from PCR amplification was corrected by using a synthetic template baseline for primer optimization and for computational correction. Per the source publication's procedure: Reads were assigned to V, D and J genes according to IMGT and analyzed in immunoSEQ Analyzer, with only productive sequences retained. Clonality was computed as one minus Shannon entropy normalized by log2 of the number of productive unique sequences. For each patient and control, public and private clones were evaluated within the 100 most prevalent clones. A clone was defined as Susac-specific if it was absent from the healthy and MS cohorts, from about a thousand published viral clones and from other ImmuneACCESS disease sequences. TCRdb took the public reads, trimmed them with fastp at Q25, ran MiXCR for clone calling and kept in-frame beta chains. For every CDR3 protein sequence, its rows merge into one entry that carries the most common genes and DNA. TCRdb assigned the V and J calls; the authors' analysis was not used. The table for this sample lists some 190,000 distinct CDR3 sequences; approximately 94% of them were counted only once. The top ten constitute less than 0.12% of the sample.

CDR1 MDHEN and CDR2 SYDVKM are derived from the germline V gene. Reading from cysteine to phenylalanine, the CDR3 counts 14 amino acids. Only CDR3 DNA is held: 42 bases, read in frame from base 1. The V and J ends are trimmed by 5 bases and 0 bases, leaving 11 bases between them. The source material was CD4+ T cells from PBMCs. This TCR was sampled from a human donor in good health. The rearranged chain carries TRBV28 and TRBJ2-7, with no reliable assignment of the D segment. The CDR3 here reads CASSPSDVSYEQYF. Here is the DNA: TGTGCCAGCAGTCCTTCGGACGTCTCCTACGAGCAGTACTTC.